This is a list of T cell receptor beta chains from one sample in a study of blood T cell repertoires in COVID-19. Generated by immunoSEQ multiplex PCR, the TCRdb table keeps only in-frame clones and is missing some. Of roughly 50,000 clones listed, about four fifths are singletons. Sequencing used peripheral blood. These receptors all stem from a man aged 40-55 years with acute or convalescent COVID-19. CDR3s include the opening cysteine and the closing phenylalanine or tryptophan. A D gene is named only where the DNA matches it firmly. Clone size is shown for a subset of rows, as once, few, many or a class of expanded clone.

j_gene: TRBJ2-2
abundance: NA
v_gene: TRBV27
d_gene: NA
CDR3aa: CASSLLLAAGNTGELFF
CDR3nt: TGTGCCAGCAGTCTCCTTCTGGCAGCGGGGAACACCGGGGAGCTGTTTTTT

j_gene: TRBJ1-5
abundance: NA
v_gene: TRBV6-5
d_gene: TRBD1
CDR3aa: CASRDRVLGQPQHF
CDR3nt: TGTGCCAGCAGGGACAGGGTTCTCGGTCAGCCCCAGCATTTT

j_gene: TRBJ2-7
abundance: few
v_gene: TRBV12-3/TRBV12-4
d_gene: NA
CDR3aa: CASSYGSSYEQYF
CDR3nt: TGTGCCAGCAGTTATGGCAGCTCCTACGAGCAGTACTTC

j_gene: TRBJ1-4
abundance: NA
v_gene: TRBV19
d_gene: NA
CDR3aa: CASSHTGFANEKLFF
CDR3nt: TGTGCCAGTAGTCACACGGGGTTTGCTAATGAAAAACTGTTTTTT

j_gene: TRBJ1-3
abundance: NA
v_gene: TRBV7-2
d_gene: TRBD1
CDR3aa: CASSLRAGGSGNTIYF
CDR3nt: TGTGCCAGCAGCTTAAGGGCAGGGGGCTCTGGAAACACCATATATTTT

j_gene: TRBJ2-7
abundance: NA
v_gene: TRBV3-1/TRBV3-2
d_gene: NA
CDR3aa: CASSPQGGGARYEQYF
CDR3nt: TGTGCCAGCAGCCCTCAAGGGGGAGGGGCTAGGTACGAGCAGTACTTC

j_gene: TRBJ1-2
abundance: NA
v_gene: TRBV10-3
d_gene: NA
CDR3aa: CAISAGTVNIGGYTF
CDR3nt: TGTGCCATCAGCGCCGGGACTGTAAATATAGGGGGCTACACCTTC

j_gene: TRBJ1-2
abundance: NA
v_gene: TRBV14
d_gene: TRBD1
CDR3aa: CASSHWTGDRGIHGYTF
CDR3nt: TGTGCCAGCAGCCATTGGACAGGCGACCGAGGCATACATGGCTACACCTTC

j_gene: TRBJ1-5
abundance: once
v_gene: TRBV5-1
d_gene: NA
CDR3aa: CASSLSGINQPQHF
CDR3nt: TGCGCCAGCAGCTTGTCAGGGATCAATCAGCCCCAGCATTTT

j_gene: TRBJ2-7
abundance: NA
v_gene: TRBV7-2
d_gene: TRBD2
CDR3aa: CASSTLAGDSYEQYF
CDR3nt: TGTGCCAGCAGCACGTTAGCGGGGGACTCCTACGAGCAGTACTTC

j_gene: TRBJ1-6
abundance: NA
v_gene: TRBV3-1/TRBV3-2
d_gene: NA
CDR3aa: CASSQFGGGYNSPLHF
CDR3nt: TGTGCCAGCAGCCAATTCGGGGGGGGTTATAATTCACCCCTCCACTTT

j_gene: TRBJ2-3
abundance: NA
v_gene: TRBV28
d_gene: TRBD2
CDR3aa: CASRAGGSTDTQYF
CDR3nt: TGTGCCAGCCGAGCGGGGGGAAGCACAGATACGCAGTATTTT

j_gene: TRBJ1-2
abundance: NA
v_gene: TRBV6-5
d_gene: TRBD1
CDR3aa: CASRPGTALFYDYTF
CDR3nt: TGTGCCAGCAGGCCCGGGACAGCCTTATTCTATGACTACACCTTC

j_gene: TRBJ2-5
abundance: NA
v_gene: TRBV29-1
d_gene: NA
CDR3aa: CSVLGLVETQYF
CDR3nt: TGCAGCGTTTTAGGACTTGTAGAGACCCAGTACTTC

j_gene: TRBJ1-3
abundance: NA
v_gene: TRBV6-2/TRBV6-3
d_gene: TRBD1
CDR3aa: CASSSRTGASSGNTIYF
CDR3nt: TGTGCCAGCAGTTCCAGGACAGGGGCCTCCTCTGGAAACACCATATATTTT

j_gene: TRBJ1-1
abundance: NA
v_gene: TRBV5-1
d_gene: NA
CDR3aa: CASSSVLRRRAFF
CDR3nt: TGCGCCAGCAGCTCGGTCCTGCGAAGAAGAGCTTTCTTT

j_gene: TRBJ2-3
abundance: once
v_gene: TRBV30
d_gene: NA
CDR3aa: CAWSYFGGTDTQYF
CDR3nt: TGTGCCTGGAGTTATTTCGGGGGAACAGATACGCAGTATTTT

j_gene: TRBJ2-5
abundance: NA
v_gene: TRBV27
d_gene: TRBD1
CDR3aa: CASSLDRNQETQYF
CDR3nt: TGTGCCAGCAGTTTGGACAGGAACCAAGAGACCCAGTACTTC